These T cell receptor beta chains were read from a single sample in a study of blood T cells in healthy people across ages. A single record per CDR3 protein comes from TCRdb applying MiXCR to the 5' RACE reads. Of roughly 1,000,000 distinct CDR3 sequences in the sample, almost 25% were seen once. The same sample was also used in a study of T cells of mothers and their children.

The sample taken for sequencing was blood. The receptors were gathered from a girl aged 2 to 10 in good health. Each CDR3 is given with its conserved first and last residue. The D gene is left open where the match is weak. Rows may omit the clone size; those that give it use once, few, many or a size class.

j_gene: TRBJ2-7
abundance: few
v_gene: TRBV13
d_gene: .
CDR3nt: TGTGCCAGCAGCTCATCGGACCTGAGGGACTACGAGCAGTACTTC
CDR3aa: CASSSSDLRDYEQYF

j_gene: TRBJ2-3
abundance: .
v_gene: TRBV27
d_gene: TRBD1
CDR3nt: TGTGCCAGCAGTTTCGCAGGGGGCCCGCAATATTTT
CDR3aa: CASSFAGGPQYF

j_gene: TRBJ2-1
abundance: .
v_gene: TRBV12-3/TRBV12-4
d_gene: TRBD2
CDR3nt: TGTGCCAGCAGTCCCATAGCGGGGGCGTACAATGAGCAGTTCTTC
CDR3aa: CASSPIAGAYNEQFF

j_gene: TRBJ2-1
abundance: few
v_gene: TRBV20-1
d_gene: .
CDR3nt: TGCAGTGCTAGAGCTGGCGGGGCCTACAATGAGCAGTTCTTC
CDR3aa: CSARAGGAYNEQFF

j_gene: TRBJ2-5
abundance: many
v_gene: TRBV7-3
d_gene: TRBD2
CDR3nt: TGTGCCAGCAGCCAAGGACTAGCTGGGACCCAGTACTTC
CDR3aa: CASSQGLAGTQYF

j_gene: TRBJ2-5
abundance: .
v_gene: TRBV9
d_gene: .
CDR3nt: TGTGCCAGCAGCGCCAGCGGGCGGACTCAAGAGACCCAGTACTTC
CDR3aa: CASSASGRTQETQYF

j_gene: TRBJ2-1
abundance: .
v_gene: TRBV25-1
d_gene: .
CDR3nt: TGTGCCAGCAGTTGGACGGGGAGCAATGAGCAGTTCTTC
CDR3aa: CASSWTGSNEQFF

j_gene: TRBJ1-1
abundance: few
v_gene: TRBV20-1
d_gene: .
CDR3nt: TGCAGTGCTAGCCTGTGGGGGGCTGAAGCTTTCTTT
CDR3aa: CSASLWGAEAFF

j_gene: TRBJ1-2
abundance: .
v_gene: TRBV28
d_gene: .
CDR3nt: TGTGCCAGCGGATCTCCTCTGTGGGGCGGCTACACCTTC
CDR3aa: CASGSPLWGGYTF

j_gene: TRBJ2-2
abundance: few
v_gene: TRBV28
d_gene: .
CDR3nt: TGTGCCAGCAGCGAAGACAGCGGGAACACCGGGGAGCTGTTTTTT
CDR3aa: CASSEDSGNTGELFF

j_gene: TRBJ2-5
abundance: many
v_gene: TRBV6-2/TRBV6-3
d_gene: .
CDR3nt: TGTGCCAGCAGTTGGGGAGAAGAGACCCAGTACTTC
CDR3aa: CASSWGEETQYF

j_gene: TRBJ1-4
abundance: .
v_gene: TRBV9
d_gene: .
CDR3nt: TGTGCCAGCAGCCCCCATTTTGAGGAAAAACTGTTTTTT
CDR3aa: CASSPHFEEKLFF

j_gene: TRBJ2-1
abundance: few
v_gene: TRBV29-1
d_gene: TRBD2
CDR3nt: TGCAGCGTTTCGGGACTAGCGGATTACAATGAGCAGTTCTTC
CDR3aa: CSVSGLADYNEQFF

j_gene: TRBJ2-4
abundance: few
v_gene: TRBV2
d_gene: .
CDR3nt: TGTGCCAGCAGTGTAAATACTGGGGGGCCATGGTACTTC
CDR3aa: CASSVNTGGPWYF

j_gene: TRBJ2-7
abundance: .
v_gene: TRBV7-2
d_gene: .
CDR3nt: TGTGCCAGCAGCGTCGGGATTCTCTACGAGCAGTACTTC
CDR3aa: CASSVGILYEQYF

j_gene: TRBJ1-2
abundance: few
v_gene: TRBV6-5
d_gene: .
CDR3nt: TGTGCCAGCAGTCATCCGGGACAACTTAATGGCTACACCTTC
CDR3aa: CASSHPGQLNGYTF

j_gene: TRBJ1-1
abundance: few
v_gene: TRBV6-6
d_gene: TRBD1
CDR3nt: TGTGCCAGCAGTTCTACAGGGGTCACTGAAGCTTTCTTT
CDR3aa: CASSSTGVTEAFF

j_gene: TRBJ2-7
abundance: once
v_gene: TRBV29-1
d_gene: .
CDR3nt: TGCAGCGTTGACGACCCTCGGGGCGAGCAGTACTTC
CDR3aa: CSVDDPRGEQYF

j_gene: TRBJ2-2
abundance: .
v_gene: TRBV12-3/TRBV12-4
d_gene: .
CDR3nt: TGTGCCAGCAGTTGGGGGAACGGGGAGCTGTTTTTT
CDR3aa: CASSWGNGELFF

j_gene: TRBJ2-7
abundance: few
v_gene: TRBV10-3
d_gene: TRBD2
CDR3nt: TGTGCCATCGCCGGCGGGAGGAGCTCCTACGAGCAGTACTTC
CDR3aa: CAIAGGRSSYEQYF

j_gene: TRBJ1-1
abundance: .
v_gene: TRBV12-3/TRBV12-4
d_gene: TRBD1
CDR3nt: TGTGCCAGCAGGGACAGGGCCTCGTACACTGAAGCTTTCTTT
CDR3aa: CASRDRASYTEAFF

j_gene: TRBJ2-7
abundance: .
v_gene: TRBV5-6
d_gene: .
CDR3nt: TGTGCCAGCAGCCTTATCGACCGTTACGAGCAGTACTTC
CDR3aa: CASSLIDRYEQYF

j_gene: TRBJ2-3
abundance: few
v_gene: TRBV5-1
d_gene: TRBD2
CDR3nt: TGCGCCAGTACCAGACTAGCGGAAAGCACAGATACGCAGTATTTT
CDR3aa: CASTRLAESTDTQYF

j_gene: TRBJ2-3
abundance: few
v_gene: TRBV28
d_gene: TRBD1
CDR3nt: TGTGCCAGCAGAGAACCAGGGGGACCTAGCACAGATACGCAGTATTTT
CDR3aa: CASREPGGPSTDTQYF

j_gene: TRBJ2-1
abundance: few
v_gene: TRBV4-1
d_gene: .
CDR3nt: TGCGCCAGCAGCCAGTACTCCGGACAGAACAATGAGCAGTTCTTC
CDR3aa: CASSQYSGQNNEQFF